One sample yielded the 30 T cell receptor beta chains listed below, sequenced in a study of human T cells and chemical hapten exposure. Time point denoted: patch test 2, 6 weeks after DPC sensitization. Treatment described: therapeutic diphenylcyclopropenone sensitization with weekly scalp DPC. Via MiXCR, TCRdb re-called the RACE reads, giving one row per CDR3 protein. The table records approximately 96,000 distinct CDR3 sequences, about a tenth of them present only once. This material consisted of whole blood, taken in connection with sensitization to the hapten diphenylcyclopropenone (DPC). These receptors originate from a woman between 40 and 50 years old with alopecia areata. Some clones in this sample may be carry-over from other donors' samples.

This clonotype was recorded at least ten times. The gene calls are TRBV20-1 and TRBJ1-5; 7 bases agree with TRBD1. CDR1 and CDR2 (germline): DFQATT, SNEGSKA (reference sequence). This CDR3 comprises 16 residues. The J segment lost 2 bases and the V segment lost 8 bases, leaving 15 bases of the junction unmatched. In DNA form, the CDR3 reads TGCAGTTTTTTTACCCCAGGGGGTGGAGGCAATCAGCCCCAGCATTTT. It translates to CSFFTPGGGGNQPQHF.

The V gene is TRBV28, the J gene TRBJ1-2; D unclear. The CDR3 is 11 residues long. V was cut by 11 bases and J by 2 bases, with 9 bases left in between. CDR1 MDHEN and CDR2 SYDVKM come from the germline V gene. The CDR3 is CAAASNYGYTF. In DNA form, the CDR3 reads TGTGCCGCGGCTTCAAACTATGGCTACACCTTC.

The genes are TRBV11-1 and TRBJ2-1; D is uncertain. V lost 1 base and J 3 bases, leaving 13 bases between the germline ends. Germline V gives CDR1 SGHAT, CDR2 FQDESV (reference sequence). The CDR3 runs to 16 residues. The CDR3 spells CASSLEVRNVYNEQFF. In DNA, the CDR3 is TGTGCCAGCAGCTTAGAGGTGCGGAATGTCTACAATGAGCAGTTCTTC.

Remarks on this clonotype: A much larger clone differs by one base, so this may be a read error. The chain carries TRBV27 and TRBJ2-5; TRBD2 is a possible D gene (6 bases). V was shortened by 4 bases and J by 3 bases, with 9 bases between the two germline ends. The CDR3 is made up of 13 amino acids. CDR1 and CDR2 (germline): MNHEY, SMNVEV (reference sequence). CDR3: CASSYGGKETQYF. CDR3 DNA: TGTGCCAGCAGTTACGGAGGGAAAGAGACCCAGTACTTC.

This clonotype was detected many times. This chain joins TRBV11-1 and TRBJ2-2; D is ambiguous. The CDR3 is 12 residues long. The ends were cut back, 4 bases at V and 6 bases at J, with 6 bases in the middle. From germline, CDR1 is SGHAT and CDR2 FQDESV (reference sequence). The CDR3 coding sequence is TGTGCCAGCAGCTCGCCTGCCGGGGAGCTGTTTTTT. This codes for CASSSPAGELFF.

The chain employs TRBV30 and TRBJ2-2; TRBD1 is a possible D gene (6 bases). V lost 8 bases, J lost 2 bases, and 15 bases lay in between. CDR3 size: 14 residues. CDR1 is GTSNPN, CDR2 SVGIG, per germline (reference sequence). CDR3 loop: CARDTGSNTGELFF. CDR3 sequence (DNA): TGTGCCCGTGATACAGGGAGCAACACCGGGGAGCTGTTTTTT.

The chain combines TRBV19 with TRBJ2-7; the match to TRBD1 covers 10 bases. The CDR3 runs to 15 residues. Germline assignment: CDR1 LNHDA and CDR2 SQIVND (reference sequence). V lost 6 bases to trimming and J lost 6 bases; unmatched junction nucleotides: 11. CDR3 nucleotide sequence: TGTGCCAGTAGCCCCACCTCCGACAGGGGGCTCGAGCAGTACTTC. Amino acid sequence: CASSPTSDRGLEQYF.

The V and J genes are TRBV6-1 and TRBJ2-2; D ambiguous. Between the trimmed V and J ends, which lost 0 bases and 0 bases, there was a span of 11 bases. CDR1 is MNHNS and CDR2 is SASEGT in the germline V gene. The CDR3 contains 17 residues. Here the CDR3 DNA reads TGTGCCAGCAGTGAAGCCCACAGCCGGGCGAACACCGGGGAGCTGTTTTTT. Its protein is CASSEAHSRANTGELFF.

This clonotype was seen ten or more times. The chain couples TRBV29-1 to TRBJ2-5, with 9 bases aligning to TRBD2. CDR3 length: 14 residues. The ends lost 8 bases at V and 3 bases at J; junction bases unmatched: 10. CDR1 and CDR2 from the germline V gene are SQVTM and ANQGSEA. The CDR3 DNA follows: TGCAGCTCCTCGGTGGCTAGCGGGGAAGAGACCCAGTACTTC. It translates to CSSSVASGEETQYF.

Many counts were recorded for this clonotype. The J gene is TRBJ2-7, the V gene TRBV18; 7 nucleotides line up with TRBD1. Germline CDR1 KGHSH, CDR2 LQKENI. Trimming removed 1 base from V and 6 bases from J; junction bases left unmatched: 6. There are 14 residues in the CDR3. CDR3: CASSPLGQTFEQYF. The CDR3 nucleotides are TGTGCCAGCTCACCACTGGGACAGACTTTCGAGCAGTACTTC.

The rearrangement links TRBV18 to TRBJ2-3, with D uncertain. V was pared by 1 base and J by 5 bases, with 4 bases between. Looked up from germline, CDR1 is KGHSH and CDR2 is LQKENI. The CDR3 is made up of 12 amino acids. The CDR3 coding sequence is TGTGCCAGCTCACCACAGGAAGATACGCAGTATTTT. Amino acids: CASSPQEDTQYF.

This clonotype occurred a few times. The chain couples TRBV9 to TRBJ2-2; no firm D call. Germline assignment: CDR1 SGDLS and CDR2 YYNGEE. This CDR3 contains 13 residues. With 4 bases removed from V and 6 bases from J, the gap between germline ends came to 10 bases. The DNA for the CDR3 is TGTGCCAGCAGCCTGGTTGGGTCCGGGGAGCTGTTTTTT. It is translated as CASSLVGSGELFF.

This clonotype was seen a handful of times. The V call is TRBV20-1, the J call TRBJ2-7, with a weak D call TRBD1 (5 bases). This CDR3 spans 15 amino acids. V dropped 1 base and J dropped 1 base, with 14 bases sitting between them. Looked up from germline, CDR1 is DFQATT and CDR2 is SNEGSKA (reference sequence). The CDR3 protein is CSARAPLDMSYEQYF. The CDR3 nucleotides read TGCAGTGCTAGAGCCCCTTTGGACATGTCCTACGAGCAGTACTTC.

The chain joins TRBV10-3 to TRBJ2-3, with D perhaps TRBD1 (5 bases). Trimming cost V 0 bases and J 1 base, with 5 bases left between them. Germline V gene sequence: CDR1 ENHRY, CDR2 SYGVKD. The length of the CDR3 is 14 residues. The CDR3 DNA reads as TGTGCCATCAGTGAGTCGACAGGCACAGATACGCAGTATTTT. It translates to CAISESTGTDTQYF.

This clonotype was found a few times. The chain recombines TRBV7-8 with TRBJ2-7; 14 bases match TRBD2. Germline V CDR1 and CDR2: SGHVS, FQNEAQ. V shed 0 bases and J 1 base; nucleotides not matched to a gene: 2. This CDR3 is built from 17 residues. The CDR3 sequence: CASSLAGTSGRSYEQYF. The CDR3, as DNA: TGTGCCAGCAGCTTAGCGGGGACTAGCGGGAGATCCTACGAGCAGTACTTC.

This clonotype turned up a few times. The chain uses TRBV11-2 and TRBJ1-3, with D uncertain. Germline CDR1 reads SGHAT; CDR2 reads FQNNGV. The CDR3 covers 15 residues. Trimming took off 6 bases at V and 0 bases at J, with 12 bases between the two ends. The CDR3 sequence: CASREDGPSGNTIYF. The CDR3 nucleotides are TGTGCCAGCAGGGAGGACGGACCCTCTGGAAACACCATATATTTT.

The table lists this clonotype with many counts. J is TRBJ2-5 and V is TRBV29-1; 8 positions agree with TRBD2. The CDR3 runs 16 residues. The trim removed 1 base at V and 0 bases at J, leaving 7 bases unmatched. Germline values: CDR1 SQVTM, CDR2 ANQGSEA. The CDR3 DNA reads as TGCAGCGTTGAAGGCCCCGGGGGGGACAACCAAGAGACCCAGTACTTC. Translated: CSVEGPGGDNQETQYF.

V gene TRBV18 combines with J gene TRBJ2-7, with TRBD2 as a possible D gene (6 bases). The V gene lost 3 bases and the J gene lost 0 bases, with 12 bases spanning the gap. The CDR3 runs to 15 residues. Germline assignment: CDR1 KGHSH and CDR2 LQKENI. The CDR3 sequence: CASSPSGVLSYEQYF. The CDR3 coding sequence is TGTGCCAGCTCACCGTCGGGGGTTCTCTCCTACGAGCAGTACTTC.

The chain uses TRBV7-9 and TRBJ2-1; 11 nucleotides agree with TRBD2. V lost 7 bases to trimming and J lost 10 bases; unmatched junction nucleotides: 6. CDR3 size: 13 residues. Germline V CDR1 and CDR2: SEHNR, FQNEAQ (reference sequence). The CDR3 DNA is TGTGCCAGCACCTCGACTAGCGGGACGGAGCAGTTCTTC. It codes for CASTSTSGTEQFF.

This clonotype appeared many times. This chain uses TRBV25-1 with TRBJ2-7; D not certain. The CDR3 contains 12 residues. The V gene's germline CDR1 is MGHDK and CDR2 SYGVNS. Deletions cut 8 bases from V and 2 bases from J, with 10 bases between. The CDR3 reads CASGRLAYEQYF. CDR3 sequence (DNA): TGTGCCAGCGGACGGTTGGCCTACGAGCAGTACTTC.

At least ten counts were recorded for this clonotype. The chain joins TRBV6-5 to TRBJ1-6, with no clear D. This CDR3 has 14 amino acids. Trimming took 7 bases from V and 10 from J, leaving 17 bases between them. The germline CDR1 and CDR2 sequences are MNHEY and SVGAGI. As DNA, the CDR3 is TGTGCCAGCAAAGTTTTGGGTGAGAACTCACCCCTCCACTTT. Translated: CASKVLGENSPLHF.

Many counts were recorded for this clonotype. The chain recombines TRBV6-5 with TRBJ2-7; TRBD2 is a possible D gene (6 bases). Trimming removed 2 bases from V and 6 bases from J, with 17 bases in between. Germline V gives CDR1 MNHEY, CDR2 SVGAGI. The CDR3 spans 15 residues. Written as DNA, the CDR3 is TGTGCCAGCAGTTACGTAGTTTTTGGTAGCGGCGAGCAGTACTTC. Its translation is CASSYVVFGSGEQYF.

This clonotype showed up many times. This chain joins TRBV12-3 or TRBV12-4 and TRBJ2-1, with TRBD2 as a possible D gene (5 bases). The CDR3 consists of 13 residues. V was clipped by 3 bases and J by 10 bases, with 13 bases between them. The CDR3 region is CASSFAGVGEQFF. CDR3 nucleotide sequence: TGTGCCAGCAGTTTTGCGGGTGTGGGGGAGCAGTTCTTC.

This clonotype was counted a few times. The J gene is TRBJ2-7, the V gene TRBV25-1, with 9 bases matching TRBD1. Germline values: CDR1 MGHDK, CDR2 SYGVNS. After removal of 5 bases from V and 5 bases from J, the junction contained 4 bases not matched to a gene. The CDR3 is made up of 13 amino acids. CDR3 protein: CASSLTGGNEQYF. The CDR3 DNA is TGTGCCAGCAGTTTAACAGGGGGCAACGAGCAGTACTTC.

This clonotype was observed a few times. CDR3 coding DNA: TGTGCCAGCAGCTCCTTAATGAGGGGCCGGAATCACGCAACTAATGAAAAACTGTTTTTT. It encodes CASSSLMRGRNHATNEKLFF. This sequence joins TRBV5-6 and TRBJ1-4; possibly TRBD1 for D (5 bases). From germline, CDR1 is SGHDT and CDR2 YYEEEE. This CDR3 is built from 20 residues. Trimming left V 3 bases short and J 0 bases short, with 24 bases between. Together with reference TRBV5-6 and TRBJ1-4, the CDR3 gives the full variable domain: DAGVTQSPTHLIKTRGQQVTLRCSPKSGHDTVSWYQQALGQGPQFIFQYYEEEERQRGNFPDRFSGHQFPNYSSELNVNALLLGDSALYLCASSSLMRGRNHATNEKLFFGSGTQLSVL.

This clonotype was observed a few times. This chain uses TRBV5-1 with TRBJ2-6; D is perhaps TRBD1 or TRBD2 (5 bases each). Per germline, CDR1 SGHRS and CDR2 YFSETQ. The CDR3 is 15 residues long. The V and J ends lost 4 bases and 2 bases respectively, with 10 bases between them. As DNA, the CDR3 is TGCGCCAGCAGCACTGGGACGACTGGGGCCAACGTCCTGACTTTC. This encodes CASSTGTTGANVLTF.

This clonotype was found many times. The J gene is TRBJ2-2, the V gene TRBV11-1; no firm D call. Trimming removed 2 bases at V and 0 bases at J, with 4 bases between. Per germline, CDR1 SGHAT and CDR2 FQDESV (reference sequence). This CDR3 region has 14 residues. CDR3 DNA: TGTGCCAGCAGCTTATCCGCGAACACCGGGGAGCTGTTTTTT. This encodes CASSLSANTGELFF.

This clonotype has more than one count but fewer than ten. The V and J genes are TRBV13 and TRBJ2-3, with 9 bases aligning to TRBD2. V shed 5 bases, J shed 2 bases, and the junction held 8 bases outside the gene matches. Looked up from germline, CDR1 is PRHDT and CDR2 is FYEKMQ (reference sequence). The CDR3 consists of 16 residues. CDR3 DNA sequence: TGTGCCAGCAGCCCCAGCGGGAGGCCACTCACAGATACGCAGTATTTT. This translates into CASSPSGRPLTDTQYF.

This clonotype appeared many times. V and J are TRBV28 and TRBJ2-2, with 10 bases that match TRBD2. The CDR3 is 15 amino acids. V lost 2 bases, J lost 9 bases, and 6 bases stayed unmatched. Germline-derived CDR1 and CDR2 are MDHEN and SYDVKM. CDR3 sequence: CASSLRLAGGRELFF. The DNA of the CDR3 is TGTGCCAGCAGTTTAAGACTAGCGGGTGGTCGGGAGCTGTTTTTT. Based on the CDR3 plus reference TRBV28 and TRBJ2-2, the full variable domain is DVKVTQSSRYLVKRTGEKVFLECVQDMDHENMFWYRQDPGLGLRLIYFSYDVKMKEKGDIPEGYSVSREKKERFSLILESASTNQTSMYLCASSLRLAGGRELFFGEGSRLTVL.

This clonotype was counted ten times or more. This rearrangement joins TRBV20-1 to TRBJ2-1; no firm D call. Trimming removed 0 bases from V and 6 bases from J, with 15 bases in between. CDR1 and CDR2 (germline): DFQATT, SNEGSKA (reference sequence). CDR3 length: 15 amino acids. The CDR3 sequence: CSARDWTDWPNEQFF. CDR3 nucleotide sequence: TGCAGTGCTAGAGATTGGACGGATTGGCCCAATGAGCAGTTCTTC.